These T cell receptor beta chains were read from a single sample in a study of T cell responses to AZD1222 COVID-19 vaccine. Produced via immunoSEQ multiplex PCR; TCRdb's table is partial and in-frame only. The sample lists 100,000 to 150,000 clones; 94% were seen once. Source: peripheral blood, taken on day 0 of AZD1222 vaccination. These receptors all come from an adult in good health. Both conserved end residues are part of each CDR3. The D gene is left open where the match is weak. The size of a clone is reported for some rows only, either as once, few or many, or as a class for expanded clones.

v_gene	j_gene	abundance	d_gene	CDR3nt	CDR3aa
TRBV2	TRBJ2-7	.	.	TGTGCCAGCACGAATAGCGGCCTCACGTACGAGCAGTACTTC	CASTNSGLTYEQYF
TRBV2	TRBJ1-2	.	TRBD1	TGTGCCAGCAGTGATCCAGGGGGGATCTATGGCTACACCTTC	CASSDPGGIYGYTF
TRBV6-1	TRBJ1-2	.	.	TGTGCCAGCAGTGAAGTTTTGAGGCGGGGGCCCGGCTATGGCTACACCTTC	CASSEVLRRGPGYGYTF
TRBV28	TRBJ2-5	.	.	TGTGCCAGCAGTTTAGGCTCCGGGACACTACAAGAGACCCAGTACTTC	CASSLGSGTLQETQYF
TRBV28	TRBJ1-5	.	.	TGTGCCAGCAGCCTTACAGGGATCGGCAATCAGCCCCAGCATTTT	CASSLTGIGNQPQHF
TRBV12-3/TRBV12-4	TRBJ2-5	.	.	TGTGCCAGCAGAGGGATGCAAGAGACCCAGTACTTC	CASRGMQETQYF
TRBV7-9	TRBJ1-5	.	.	TGTGCCAGCAGCTGGACCCATCAGCCCCAGCATTTT	CASSWTHQPQHF
TRBV7-2	TRBJ2-1	.	.	TGTGCCAGCAGCTTAAGGAGGTCAGGTGCCTACAATGAGCAGTTCTTC	CASSLRRSGAYNEQFF
TRBV6-5	TRBJ1-2	.	TRBD1	TGTGCCAGCAGGACAGGGTTTGGCTACACCTTC	CASRTGFGYTF
TRBV10-3	TRBJ1-2	.	.	TGTGCCATCAGTGCCCAAGGCTCCTATGGCTACACCTTC	CAISAQGSYGYTF
TRBV5-1	TRBJ1-1	.	.	TGCGCCAGCAGCTTTGAAAGCCTGAACACTGAAGCTTTCTTT	CASSFESLNTEAFF
TRBV5-1	TRBJ2-1	.	.	TGCGCCAGCAGCTTGGCAGCGAGTTTTGGAAGTGGTGAGCAGTTCTTC	CASSLAASFGSGEQFF
TRBV19	TRBJ2-7	.	TRBD2	TGTGCCAGTAGTGGAAGGACTAGCGGGAGTAGGTTCTACGAGCAGTACTTC	CASSGRTSGSRFYEQYF
TRBV5-6	TRBJ2-2	.	.	TGTGCCAGCAGCTTGGTAGGGCCTACCGGGGAGCTGTTTTTT	CASSLVGPTGELFF
TRBV28	TRBJ2-3	.	.	TGTGCCAGCAGCAGGGTTCCGGGGAGCACAGATACGCAGTATTTT	CASSRVPGSTDTQYF
TRBV6-5	TRBJ2-5	.	.	TGTGCCAGCAGTTACTCGGATCTGCTGGAGACCCAGTACTTC	CASSYSDLLETQYF
TRBV29-1	TRBJ1-3	.	.	TGCAGCGTTGAAGATACAGGTCGATACTCTGGAAACACCATATATTTT	CSVEDTGRYSGNTIYF
TRBV6-1	TRBJ1-5	.	.	TGTGCCAGCAGTGAATTGGGGGGGGCCAATCAGCCCCAGCATTTT	CASSELGGANQPQHF
TRBV7-2	TRBJ1-1	.	TRBD1	TGTGCCAGCAGCTTCAGGGGGCTGGCCACTGAAGCTTTCTTT	CASSFRGLATEAFF
TRBV5-5	TRBJ1-1	.	.	TGTGCCAGCAGCTCGTTCGGACAGCAGAACACTGAAGCTTTCTTT	CASSSFGQQNTEAFF
TRBV7-8	TRBJ1-2	.	.	TGTGCCAGCAGCGCCTACTCGATCCAGGGCCCTCATGGCTACACCTTC	CASSAYSIQGPHGYTF
TRBV1	TRBJ2-1	.	.	TGCACCAGCAGCCACGCTCCCTGGCGCACCAATGAGCAGTTCTTC	CTSSHAPWRTNEQFF
TRBV7-2	TRBJ1-4	.	TRBD1	TGTGCCAGCAGCGCCTGGACAGGGCCGAATGAAAAACTGTTTTTT	CASSAWTGPNEKLFF
TRBV28	TRBJ1-1	.	.	TGTGCCAGCAGCCAGACAGTGAACACTGAAGCTTTCTTT	CASSQTVNTEAFF
TRBV3-1/TRBV3-2	TRBJ2-2	.	.	TGTGCCAGCAGCGGGGGGGCGGGAGATCAGAGCACCGGGGAGCTGTTTTTT	CASSGGAGDQSTGELFF
TRBV2	TRBJ1-5	.	TRBD1	TGTGCCAGCTCCGACAGGGGGCTAGGGCAGCCCCAGCATTTT	CASSDRGLGQPQHF
TRBV12-3/TRBV12-4	TRBJ1-3	few	.	TGTGCCAGCAGTCCAAACCCTGGAAACACCATATATTTT	CASSPNPGNTIYF
TRBV4-1	TRBJ2-1	.	TRBD2	TGCGCCAGCAGCCAAGGGACTAGCGGGGTAAACAATGAGCAGTTCTTC	CASSQGTSGVNNEQFF
TRBV6-5	TRBJ1-1	once	.	TGTGCCAGCTCGTGGGGGAAGGTCACTGAAGCTTTCTTT	CASSWGKVTEAFF
TRBV4-1	TRBJ2-4	.	.	TGCGCCAGCAGCCATCTTACAGGTGACAACATTCAGTACTTC	CASSHLTGDNIQYF
TRBV18	TRBJ1-5	.	TRBD1	TGTGCCAGCTCACCGACAGGGAACAATCAGCCCCAGCATTTT	CASSPTGNNQPQHF
TRBV27	TRBJ1-2	.	TRBD1	TGTGCCAGCAGTCTATCAGGGACAGTAATGGGCTACACCTTC	CASSLSGTVMGYTF
TRBV5-6	TRBJ2-3	.	.	TGTGCCAGCAGCCTTCGGGTTGGAAGCACAGATACGCAGTATTTT	CASSLRVGSTDTQYF
TRBV19	TRBJ1-2	.	.	TGTGCCAGTAGTATATCAATAGCCAGGGCCGGCTATGGCTACACCTTC	CASSISIARAGYGYTF
TRBV11-2	TRBJ1-2	.	.	TGTGCCAGCAGCTCTGACGGATACTATGGCTACACCTTC	CASSSDGYYGYTF
TRBV2	TRBJ2-3	.	.	TGTGCCAGCAGTGATCTGTGGGCGCAGTATTTT	CASSDLWAQYF
TRBV19	TRBJ2-3	.	.	TGTGCCAGTAGTATGTGGTTGGTGGGAGAGTCTATGGCAGATACGCAGTATTTT	CASSMWLVGESMADTQYF
TRBV30	TRBJ2-4	.	.	TGTGCCTGGAGCGTTGACAGCTATAATACTGTTCAGTACTTC	CAWSVDSYNTVQYF
TRBV18	TRBJ1-5	.	TRBD1	TGTGCCAGCTCACCAGGGACAGCAAGCAATCAGCCCCAGCATTTT	CASSPGTASNQPQHF
TRBV4-3	TRBJ1-5	.	.	TGCGCCAGCAGCCAAGCCCTGGGGCAGGAGAGCAATCAGCCCCAGCATTTT	CASSQALGQESNQPQHF
TRBV7-9	TRBJ1-1	.	.	TGTGCCAGCAGCTTACCCCAGTCCACTGAAGCTTTCTTT	CASSLPQSTEAFF
TRBV30	TRBJ1-2	.	TRBD1	TGTGCCTGGAGCTCGGGACAGGGGGGAGCCTATGGCTACACCTTC	CAWSSGQGGAYGYTF
TRBV3-1/TRBV3-2	TRBJ1-2	.	.	TGTGCCAGCAGCCAAGCAGCCGGGGCGGGGGGCTACACCTTC	CASSQAAGAGGYTF
TRBV23-1	TRBJ2-5	.	TRBD2	TGCGCCAGCAGTCAAAGGTTCGGACTAGGGGTGGAGACCCAGTACTTC	CASSQRFGLGVETQYF
TRBV9	TRBJ2-7	.	TRBD2	TGTGCCAGCAGCCCGCTAGCGGGAGGGAGGGTTTACGAGCAGTACTTC	CASSPLAGGRVYEQYF
TRBV24-1	TRBJ2-7	.	.	TGTGCCACCCAGGGACAAGGATCCTACGAGCAGTACTTC	CATQGQGSYEQYF
TRBV18	TRBJ2-1	.	TRBD2	TGTGCCAGCTCACCACAAGGACTAGCACACTCCTACAATGAGCAGTTCTTC	CASSPQGLAHSYNEQFF
TRBV5-5	TRBJ2-7	.	.	TGTGCCAGCAAACTAGTCCACTACGAGCAGTACTTC	CASKLVHYEQYF
TRBV6-5	TRBJ2-5	.	TRBD1	TGTGCCAGCAGTTACGGGACAGCCTTCCAGACCCAGTACTTC	CASSYGTAFQTQYF
TRBV28	TRBJ1-4	.	.	TGTGCCAGCAGTCCCCGGACGGACAATGAAAAACTGTTTTTT	CASSPRTDNEKLFF
TRBV12-3/TRBV12-4	TRBJ2-1	.	TRBD1	TGTGCCAGCAGCCTACAGGGGGCCAATGAGCAGTTCTTC	CASSLQGANEQFF
TRBV18	TRBJ1-1	.	.	TGTGCCAGCTCCCCCAGCTCCAAAGACACTGAAGCTTTCTTT	CASSPSSKDTEAFF
TRBV7-8	TRBJ2-5	.	TRBD1	TGTGCCAGCAGCTTAAGGACAGGGTTGGAGACCCAGTACTTC	CASSLRTGLETQYF
TRBV6-5	TRBJ1-1	.	TRBD1	TGTGCCAGCAGGCTACAGGGGGCCTTCACTGAAGCTTTCTTT	CASRLQGAFTEAFF
TRBV6-5	TRBJ1-1	.	.	TGTGCCAGCAGTTCTAATTGGGGGGCGGACACTGAAGCTTTCTTT	CASSSNWGADTEAFF
TRBV20-1	TRBJ1-5	.	.	TGCAGTGCTAGTGGGGGGGGGCCCAATCAGCCCCAGCATTTT	CSASGGGPNQPQHF
TRBV9	TRBJ2-7	.	TRBD1	TGTGCCAGCAGCGTAGATCCCAACAGGGGTACGAACGAGCAGTACTTC	CASSVDPNRGTNEQYF
TRBV10-2	TRBJ1-2	.	.	TGCGCCAGCAGTGAGTCGACAGGTAGTTATGGCTACACCTTC	CASSESTGSYGYTF
TRBV9	TRBJ2-7	once	TRBD2	TGTGCCAGCAGCGTGGCCCCCTTGGGCCCGGGGGGGTACGAGCAGTACTTC	CASSVAPLGPGGYEQYF